The T cell receptor beta chain described here comes from a study of cytomegalovirus exposure and HLA in healthy donors. It was with 60 Vbeta and 13 Jbeta primers that the PCR ran. Clones were read by immunoSEQ multiplex PCR, and TCRdb kept only the in-frame ones, dropping some. The repertoire holds around 100,000 clones, with 80% to 85% as singletons. General study points: Sequencing depth roughly uniform across donors was assumed in presence/absence analyses.

Germline values: CDR1 SGHTS, CDR2 YDEGEE. This CDR3 is built from 18 residues. Trimming took 5 bases from V and 6 from J; bases not matched to a gene: 21. As regards this clone: No antigen is known for it.

The receptor comes from a man younger than 40 in good health and CMV-seropositive. The sequenced material came from PBMCs. This chain joins TRBV5-8 and TRBJ2-7, with 9 bases that match TRBD1. The CDR3 nucleotides read TGTGCCAGCAGTTATCCCCGAGGGTCCGGGACAGGGAGGAGCGAGCAGTACTTC. It translates to CASSYPRGSGTGRSEQYF.